This T cell receptor beta chain comes out of a study of cytotoxic CD8 clonotypes in ibrutinib-treated CLL. About the study: The cohort had about 10 relapsed/refractory and around 15 treatment-naive patients, some 18 IGHV unmutated. It was after a median approximately twelve months of treatment, range 6 to 36, that response samples were taken. The study's findings and limits: Clonality correlated strongly with circulating CD8+ T cells and exceeded age-matched healthy donors at baseline.

Trimming at V came to 6 bases and at J to 0 bases, leaving 4 bases not matched to a gene. Per germline, CDR1 SQVTM and CDR2 ANQGSEA. CDR3 length: 13 residues. The data were produced by immunoSEQ multiplex PCR, yet TCRdb's version contains in-frame clones alone and is incomplete. The sample consists of roughly 51,000 clones, around half of them appearing once. About this clone: Its cognate antigen is unknown.

This receptor was taken from a human donor with chronic lymphocytic leukemia. The chain couples TRBV29-1 to TRBJ2-7; the match to TRBD2 covers 8 bases. Sequencing was performed on PBMCs, taken after 12 months of ibrutinib treatment. The CDR3 region is CSVRGGSSYEQYF. DNA of the CDR3: TGCAGCGTCCGGGGGGGAAGCTCCTACGAGCAGTACTTC.